Listed below are T cell receptor beta chains from one sample, sequenced in a study of blood T cell repertoires in COVID-19. Method: immunoSEQ multiplex PCR; TCRdb's copy keeps in-frame clones and lacks some. The repertoire holds roughly 300,000 clones, with about 90% as singletons. The sequencing input was PBMCs or T cells enriched from blood (not recorded which). These receptors all stem from a woman between 25 and 40 years old who had recovered from COVID-19. The CDR3 runs from the conserved cysteine through the conserved F or W. Each record gives: clone size, V gene, J gene, D gene, CDR3 DNA, CDR3 protein. D genes are given only for firm matches. Not every row has a clone size; where given, it reads once, few, many or a size class.

clone size: .; V gene: TRBV14; J gene: TRBJ1-6; D gene: .; CDR3 DNA: TGTGCCAGCAGCCAAGCAATAAGCGGCGTTCTCCACTTT; CDR3 protein: CASSQAISGVLHF
clone size: .; V gene: TRBV11-2; J gene: TRBJ2-7; D gene: .; CDR3 DNA: TGTGCCAGCAGCTTAGATCAGGGGACAGCGGGCTACGAGCAGTACTTC; CDR3 protein: CASSLDQGTAGYEQYF
clone size: .; V gene: TRBV19; J gene: TRBJ1-4; D gene: TRBD1; CDR3 DNA: TGTGCCAGTAGTATGGTCCGTTCCGGGACAGGGGGAGAAAAACTGTTTTTT; CDR3 protein: CASSMVRSGTGGEKLFF
clone size: .; V gene: TRBV28; J gene: TRBJ1-1; D gene: TRBD1; CDR3 DNA: TGTGCCAGCAGTTTGAGGACAGGGACTGGAACTGAAGCTTTCTTT; CDR3 protein: CASSLRTGTGTEAFF
clone size: .; V gene: TRBV30; J gene: TRBJ1-1; D gene: .; CDR3 DNA: TGTGCCTGGAGCCAGGGGCGGGCGACTGAAGCTTTCTTT; CDR3 protein: CAWSQGRATEAFF
clone size: once; V gene: TRBV14; J gene: TRBJ1-2; D gene: .; CDR3 DNA: TGTGCCAGCAGCCCTTGGCGAGGGAATAACTATGGCTACACCTTC; CDR3 protein: CASSPWRGNNYGYTF
clone size: .; V gene: TRBV28; J gene: TRBJ1-2; D gene: TRBD1; CDR3 DNA: TGTGCCAGCAGGAGGACAGGGGAAAGCTATGGCTACACCTTC; CDR3 protein: CASRRTGESYGYTF
clone size: .; V gene: TRBV4-1; J gene: TRBJ1-3; D gene: .; CDR3 DNA: TGCGCCAGCAGCCAAGGTTCGGGGGGCATCGGCCTTGGAAACACCATATATTTT; CDR3 protein: CASSQGSGGIGLGNTIYF
clone size: .; V gene: TRBV5-4; J gene: TRBJ2-1; D gene: .; CDR3 DNA: TGTGCCAGCAGCTTGCGGGGGGCCGTTTGGAATGAGCAGTTCTTC; CDR3 protein: CASSLRGAVWNEQFF
clone size: .; V gene: TRBV19; J gene: TRBJ1-2; D gene: .; CDR3 DNA: TGTGCCAGTAGTATGGACAGCCACTATGGCTACACCTTC; CDR3 protein: CASSMDSHYGYTF
clone size: .; V gene: TRBV5-1; J gene: TRBJ2-5; D gene: .; CDR3 DNA: TGCGCCAGCAGCTTTGGGCAGGGGCGTCGAGAGACCCAGTACTTC; CDR3 protein: CASSFGQGRRETQYF
clone size: .; V gene: TRBV3-1/TRBV3-2; J gene: TRBJ2-3; D gene: TRBD1; CDR3 DNA: TGTGCCAGCAGTCCAAGTCCAGGGACAGGGGGGAGCACAGATACGCAGTATTTT; CDR3 protein: CASSPSPGTGGSTDTQYF
clone size: .; V gene: TRBV25-1; J gene: TRBJ1-6; D gene: TRBD1; CDR3 DNA: TGTGCCAGCAGTGGGGCAGGGGGCTTGGGTTCACCCCTCCACTTT; CDR3 protein: CASSGAGGLGSPLHF
clone size: .; V gene: TRBV9; J gene: TRBJ1-5; D gene: .; CDR3 DNA: TGTGCCAGCAGCGCTCCAGGTAGCAATCAGCCCCAGCATTTT; CDR3 protein: CASSAPGSNQPQHF
clone size: .; V gene: TRBV3-1/TRBV3-2; J gene: TRBJ2-7; D gene: TRBD2; CDR3 DNA: TGTGCCAGCAGCATCTCTAGCGGGGACCGCTACGAGCAGTACTTC; CDR3 protein: CASSISSGDRYEQYF
clone size: .; V gene: TRBV10-2; J gene: TRBJ1-2; D gene: .; CDR3 DNA: TGCGCCAGCAGCCGGGGGGCGGTAAACCGTAACTATGGCTACACCTTC; CDR3 protein: CASSRGAVNRNYGYTF